This TCR beta chain was documented in a study of lymphopenia after photon versus proton radiotherapy. This clone was recorded a few times. The method was immunoSEQ multiplex PCR; TCRdb's version includes in-frame clones alone and lacks a portion of them. The sample carries around 24,000 clones, more than 80% recorded once. The CDR3 spans 14 residues. The V gene's germline CDR1 is SNHLY and CDR2 FYNNEI. V was clipped by 6 bases and J by 6 bases; unmatched bases: 6. The sequence was obtained from a man aged 30 to 45 with gastric cancer. The chain employs TRBV2 and TRBJ1-4, with 8 bases fitting TRBD1. Sequenced material: peripheral blood, taken from a patient treated with photon-based radiotherapy. The CDR3 bases are TGTGCCAGCAGGGCGGACAGGGAGGATGAAAAACTGTTTTTT. Encoded protein: CASRADREDEKLFF.